The 2 T cell receptor beta chains below come from one sample, sequenced in a study of patients and donors after allogeneic stem cell transplantation. TCRdb reprocessed the RT-PCR reads with MiXCR, giving one entry per CDR3 protein. Of about 57,000 distinct CDR3 sequences in the sample, roughly 14% were seen once. Sequencing used blood, either unsorted or a sorted T cell fraction (not recorded which). The receptors here all came from a human donor who was either an allogeneic HSCT recipient or a stem cell or donor lymphocyte infusion donor (not recorded which). It is not recorded whose cells these are; they may come from a transplant donor.

This clonotype was seen ten or more times. This chain joins TRBV10-3 and TRBJ1-2, with 7 bases aligning to TRBD1. The germline gives CDR1 ENHRY, CDR2 SYGVKD. V trimming: 7 bases; J trimming: 4 bases; junction bases outside the gene matches: 6. This CDR3 is 13 amino acids long. Here the CDR3 DNA reads TGTGCCATCAATGGACAGGATGGCTATGGCTACACCTTC. This sequence encodes CAINGQDGYGYTF.

This clonotype came up many times. The chain's CDR3 is CASSQELVDSYGYTF. The CDR3 DNA reads TGCGCCAGCAGCCAAGAATTGGTGGACAGCTATGGCTACACCTTC. The gene calls are TRBV4-1 and TRBJ1-2; weak D call: TRBD1 (6 bases). CDR3 size: 15 residues. V was shortened by 0 bases and J by 4 bases, with 12 bases between the two germline ends. Germline CDR1 reads MGHRA; CDR2 reads YSYEKL.